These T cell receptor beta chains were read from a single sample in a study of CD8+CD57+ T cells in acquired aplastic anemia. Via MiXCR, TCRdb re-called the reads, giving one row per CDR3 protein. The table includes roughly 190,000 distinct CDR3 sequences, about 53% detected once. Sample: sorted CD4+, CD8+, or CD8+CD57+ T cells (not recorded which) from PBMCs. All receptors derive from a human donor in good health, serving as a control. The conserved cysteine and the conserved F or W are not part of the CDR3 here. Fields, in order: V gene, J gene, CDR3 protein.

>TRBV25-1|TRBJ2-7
ASSQFLQGDRYEQY
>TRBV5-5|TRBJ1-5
ASSVNRESNQPQH
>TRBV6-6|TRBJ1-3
ASSYGASSSGSTIY
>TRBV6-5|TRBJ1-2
ASSPQDSYGYT
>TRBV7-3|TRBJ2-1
ASSLTGGFDEQF
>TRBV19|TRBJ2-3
AIRRQDSTDTQY
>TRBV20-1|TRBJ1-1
SASGQGGAEAF
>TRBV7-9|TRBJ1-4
ASSFNMGQGYEKLF
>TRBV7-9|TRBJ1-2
ASSLGTGYDYGYT
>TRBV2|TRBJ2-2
ASSTRGANTGELF
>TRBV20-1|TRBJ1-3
SAGPGRGVGTGNTIY
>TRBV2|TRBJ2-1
ASREAVEQF
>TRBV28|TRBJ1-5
ASSPGTGGYQPQH
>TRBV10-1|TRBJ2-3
ASSERVTGGSDTQY
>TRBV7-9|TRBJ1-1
ASSLGMGAEAF
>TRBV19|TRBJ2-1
ASSAWQGIFYNEQF
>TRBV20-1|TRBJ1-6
SAVDVTGSPLH
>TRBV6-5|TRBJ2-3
ASSYPGSTDTQY
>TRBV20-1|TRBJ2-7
SASASGGNYEQY
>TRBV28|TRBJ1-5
ASSLLGGGNQPQH
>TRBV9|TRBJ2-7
ASSDPDRSYEQY
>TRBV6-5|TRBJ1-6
ASRSDRLNSPLH
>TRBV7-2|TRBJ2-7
ASSPVGGDSYEQY
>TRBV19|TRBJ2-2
ASSGSGELF
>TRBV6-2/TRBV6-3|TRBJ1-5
ASGARELGQPQH
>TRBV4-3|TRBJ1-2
ASSQVETTGFYGYT
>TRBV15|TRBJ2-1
ATSRDTGTPYDEQF
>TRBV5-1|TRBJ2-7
ASSATSGSYEQY
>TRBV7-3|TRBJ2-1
ASSSQTGYNEQF
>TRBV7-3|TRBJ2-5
ASSLGGGVETQY
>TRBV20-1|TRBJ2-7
SARGGLPYEQY
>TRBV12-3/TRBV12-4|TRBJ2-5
ASSPASQATQY
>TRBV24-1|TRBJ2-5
ATSASRGAEETQY
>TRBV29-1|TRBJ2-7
SVDNRDRGSYEQY
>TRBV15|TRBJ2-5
ATSREWGDQETQH
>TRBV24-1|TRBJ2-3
ATSGAAASTDTQY
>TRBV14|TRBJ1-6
ASSQGRYNSPLH
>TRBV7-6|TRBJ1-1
ASSELFGGTEAF
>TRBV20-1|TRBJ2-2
SVRTSGHTGELF
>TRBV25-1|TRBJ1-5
ASSEPGGGNQPQH
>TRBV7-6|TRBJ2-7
ASSPRDRDSYEQY
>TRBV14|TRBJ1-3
ASSQATGGSGNTIY
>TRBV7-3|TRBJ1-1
ASRQGSNTEAF
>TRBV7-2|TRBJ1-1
ASSLVAGSTEAF
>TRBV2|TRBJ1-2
ASSERTGVGGYT
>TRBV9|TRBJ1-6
ASSVDEGPPLH
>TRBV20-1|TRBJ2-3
SARSPQRGGADTQY
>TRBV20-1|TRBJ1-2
SAKPINLGLGYGYT
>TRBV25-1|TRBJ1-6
ASSEGTGRSPLH
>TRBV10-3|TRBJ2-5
AISPDRDRETQY
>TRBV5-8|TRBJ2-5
ASSGDTWETQY
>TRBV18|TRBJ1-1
ASSPPNGENTEAF
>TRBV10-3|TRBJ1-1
AIGDNLNTEAF
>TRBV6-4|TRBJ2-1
ASSRAGGDYNEQF
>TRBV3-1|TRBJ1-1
ASSQSRGHTEAF
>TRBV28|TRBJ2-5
ASSLSTGLRETQY
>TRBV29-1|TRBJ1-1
SVARRKAF
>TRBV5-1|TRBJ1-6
ASSLEFITGQGSSPLH
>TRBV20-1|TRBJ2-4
SGIDRELAKNIQY
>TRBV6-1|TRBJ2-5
ASSYRGLQETQY